The 17 T cell receptor beta chains given below trace back to one sample, sequenced in a study of cytomegalovirus exposure and HLA in healthy donors. The method was immunoSEQ multiplex PCR; TCRdb's version includes in-frame clones alone and lacks a portion of them. This table has around 120,000 clones, more than 70% appearing once. Sequenced sample: PBMCs. The receptors were sampled from a man between 18 and 29 years old in good health and CMV-seronegative.

The chain combines TRBV5-1 with TRBJ1-1; tentative D call: TRBD1 (6 bases). V was cut by 8 bases and J by 3 bases, with 17 bases left in between. Germline V gene data show CDR1 as SGHRS and CDR2 as YFSETQ. The CDR3 spans 14 residues. The CDR3 sequence: CASGTQGGYTEAFF. Here the CDR3 DNA reads TGCGCCAGTGGAACACAGGGTGGTTACACTGAAGCTTTCTTT.

The chain uses TRBV19 and TRBJ1-1; no definite D call. CDR1 and CDR2 from the germline V gene are LNHDA and SQIVND (reference sequence). Deletions cut 5 bases from V and 4 bases from J, with 8 bases between. CDR3 length equals 12 residues. CDR3 DNA: TGTGCCAGTAGTCGACAAGGCACTGAAGCTTTCTTT. This codes for CASSRQGTEAFF. Complete variable domain (other parts from reference TRBV19 and TRBJ1-1): DGGITQSPKYLFRKEGQNVTLSCEQNLNHDAMYWYRQDPGQGLRLIYYSQIVNDFQKGDIAEGYSVSREKKESFPLTVTSAQKNPTAFYLCASSRQGTEAFFGQGTRLTVV.

This clone was recorded once. The chain employs TRBV5-1 and TRBJ2-2; TRBD1 matches 12 bases. CDR3 length: 18 residues. The V gene's germline CDR1 is SGHRS and CDR2 YFSETQ. With 1 base clipped from V and 5 bases from J, the junction kept 9 bases outside the gene matches. CDR3 nucleotide sequence: TGCGCCAGCAGCTTGCCTGGGACAGGGGGCTTCATAACCGGGGAGCTGTTTTTT. Protein: CASSLPGTGGFITGELFF.

The V gene is TRBV10-3, the J gene TRBJ2-2, with TRBD1 matching 8 bases. J gave up 5 bases and V 7 bases, and 9 bases lay outside the gene matches. CDR1 and CDR2 (germline): ENHRY, SYGVKD. The CDR3 is 15 amino acids. CDR3 residues: CAIMRTGILTGELFF. For the CDR3, the DNA is TGTGCCATCATGAGGACAGGGATACTAACCGGGGAGCTGTTTTTT.

The chain joins TRBV19 to TRBJ2-7; 8 bases map to TRBD2. After removal of 6 bases from V and 3 bases from J, the junction contained 10 bases not matched to a gene. The CDR3 sequence is 15 residues long. Germline V lookup: CDR1 LNHDA, CDR2 SQIVND (reference sequence). In DNA form, the CDR3 reads TGTGCCAGTAGAGGAGCAGCGGGAGTAAACTACGAGCAGTACTTC. Protein product: CASRGAAGVNYEQYF.

This clone has just a few counts. The V gene is TRBV25-1, the J gene TRBJ1-2; D is perhaps TRBD1 (6 bases). V was shortened by 1 base and J by 8 bases, with 14 bases between the two germline ends. The CDR3 extends over 14 amino acids. Germline assignment: CDR1 MGHDK and CDR2 SYGVNS. The CDR3 nucleotides read TGTGCCAGCAGTGAATTTAGAACAGGGTCCGGCTACACCTTC. Translation: CASSEFRTGSGYTF.

The gene calls are TRBV16 and TRBJ2-7, with a weak D call TRBD2 (6 bases). Germline V CDR1 and CDR2: KGHSY, FQNENV. CDR3 length equals 20 residues. V lost 0 bases and J lost 3, with 27 bases in between. The CDR3 DNA sequence: TGTGCCAGCAGCCAATCACCCCCGATCTTCTGCGGGACCCAGATCTACGAGCAGTACTTC. Encoded protein: CASSQSPPIFCGTQIYEQYF. Full variable domain (missing parts from reference TRBV16 and TRBJ2-7): GEEVAQTPKHLVRGEGQKAKLYCAPIKGHSYVFWYQQVLKNEFKFLISFQNENVFDETGMPKERFSAKCLPNSPCSLEIQATKLEDSAVYFCASSQSPPIFCGTQIYEQYFGPGTRLTVT.

The chain links TRBV7-9 to TRBJ1-5; 10 bases are shared with TRBD1. The CDR3 runs 17 residues. With 4 bases clipped from V and 1 base from J, the junction kept 7 bases outside the gene matches. Germline lookup yields CDR1 SEHNR and CDR2 FQNEAQ (reference sequence). CDR3 sequence reads: CASSSTTGQGSNQPQHF. The CDR3 DNA is TGTGCCAGCAGCTCTACGACGGGACAGGGGAGCAATCAGCCCCAGCATTTT.

This chain uses TRBV28 with TRBJ1-1; D possibly corresponds to TRBD1 (5 bases). V shed 5 bases and J shed 5 bases, with 12 bases lying between them. The CDR3 runs to 13 residues. Germline loops: CDR1 MDHEN, CDR2 SYDVKM. The CDR3 nucleotides are TGTGCCAGCAGTAAAGGGGAGGTGACTGAAGCTTTCTTT. Translated: CASSKGEVTEAFF.

The gene calls are TRBV7-9 and TRBJ1-2; no clear D. Trimming took off 0 bases at V and 2 bases at J, with 10 bases between the two ends. The CDR3 covers 15 residues. Germline V gives CDR1 SEHNR, CDR2 FQNEAQ (reference sequence). The CDR3 nucleotides are TGTGCCAGCAGCTTAGCTGGCAGGCCAAACTATGGCTACACCTTC. Its protein is CASSLAGRPNYGYTF.

In DNA, the CDR3 is TGTGCCAGCAGTGTTTGGACTAGCGGAAACAATGAGCAGTTCTTC. Translated, it gives CASSVWTSGNNEQFF. The gene calls are TRBV6-1 and TRBJ2-1; the match to TRBD2 covers 10 bases. The CDR3 is made up of 15 amino acids. Trimming at V came to 4 bases and at J to 5 bases, leaving 5 bases not matched to a gene. The germline CDR1 and CDR2 sequences are MNHNS and SASEGT.

This chain uses TRBV18 with TRBJ1-2, with D tentatively TRBD1 (6 bases). Germline values: CDR1 KGHSH, CDR2 LQKENI. Trimming removed 2 bases from V and 7 bases from J, with 14 bases in between. This CDR3 has 14 amino acids. The CDR3 DNA reads as TGTGCCAGCTCACCAGTTGACAGGTTCTTTGGCTACACCTTC. Protein sequence: CASSPVDRFFGYTF.

The rearrangement uses TRBV7-2 and TRBJ2-7; 7 bases are a match to TRBD1. Looked up from germline, CDR1 is SGHTA and CDR2 is FQGNSA. This CDR3 has 14 amino acids. The J segment lost 3 bases and the V segment lost 5 bases, leaving 7 bases of the junction unmatched. The DNA for the CDR3 is TGTGCCAGCAGCACGACAGGGCCGAACTACGAGCAGTACTTC. Translating it yields CASSTTGPNYEQYF. Together with reference TRBV7-2 and TRBJ2-7, the CDR3 gives the full variable domain: GAGVSQSPSNKVTEKGKDVELRCDPISGHTALYWYRQSLGQGLEFLIYFQGNSAPDKSGLPSDRFSAERTGGSVSTLTIQRTQQEDSAVYLCASSTTGPNYEQYFGPGTRLTVT.

The chain carries TRBV7-9 and TRBJ1-1; the D is unclear. V lost 1 base and J lost 4, with 4 bases in between. The CDR3 has 12 residues. Germline CDR1 reads SEHNR; CDR2 reads FQNEAQ (reference sequence). The CDR3 coding sequence is TGTGCCAGCAGCTTAGGACTCACTGAAGCTTTCTTT. Translation: CASSLGLTEAFF.

The V call is TRBV19, the J call TRBJ1-1; D is possibly TRBD1 (6 bases). Between the trimmed V and J ends, which lost 7 bases and 8 bases, there was a span of 20 bases. The CDR3 covers 14 residues. Germline CDR1 and CDR2: LNHDA and SQIVND (reference sequence). The CDR3 reads CASKESWGHREAFF. The CDR3 region has the DNA TGTGCCAGTAAGGAGTCCTGGGGGCATAGAGAAGCTTTCTTT.

This clone was observed a single time. This chain uses TRBV19 with TRBJ1-4; 7 bases are shared with TRBD1. V gave up 5 bases and J gave up 7 bases; unmatched junction bases: 4. The CDR3 has 13 residues. Germline CDR1 is LNHDA and CDR2 is SQIVND (reference sequence). The CDR3 DNA reads as TGTGCCAGTAGTGACAGGGAAAGTGAAAAACTGTTTTTT. It is translated as CASSDRESEKLFF.

The chain combines TRBV7-2 with TRBJ1-5; D is undetermined. Trimming removed 3 bases from V and 6 bases from J, with 12 bases in between. CDR3 length: 14 amino acids. Germline CDR1 reads SGHTA; CDR2 reads FQGNSA. CDR3 sequence: CASSFPGKGQPQHF. In DNA, the CDR3 is TGTGCCAGCAGCTTTCCCGGGAAGGGTCAGCCCCAGCATTTT.